A single sample gave rise to the 20 T cell receptor beta chains below, sequenced in a study of CD8 T cells in ankylosing spondylitis. One entry per CDR3 protein, called by TCRdb with MiXCR from the 5' RACE reads. Seen here are around 280,000 distinct CDR3 sequences, about 19% observed once, and the top ten hold 7.8%. Sequencing was carried out using blood, either unsorted or a sorted T cell fraction (not recorded which). These TCRs come from a male donor with ankylosing spondylitis or in good health (not recorded which).

Ten or more counts support this clonotype. J is TRBJ2-1 and V is TRBV20-1; no reliable D call. There are 14 residues in the CDR3. Trimming left V 3 bases short and J 8 bases short, with 17 bases between. The V gene's germline CDR1 is DFQATT and CDR2 SNEGSKA (reference sequence). The CDR3 spells CSASRFPLPDEQFF. CDR3 DNA sequence: TGCAGTGCTAGTCGGTTCCCGCTACCCGATGAGCAGTTCTTC.

This clonotype was counted at least ten times. V gene TRBV20-1 combines with J gene TRBJ2-1, with 9 bases lining up with TRBD1. Germline V gives CDR1 DFQATT, CDR2 SNEGSKA (reference sequence). The length of the CDR3 is 12 residues. V lost 6 bases, J lost 9 bases, and 6 bases stayed unmatched. This chain's CDR3 is CSARGQGLEQFF. The CDR3 DNA is TGCAGTGCACGGGGACAGGGTCTTGAGCAGTTCTTC.

The chain recombines TRBV4-2 with TRBJ2-3; 9 nucleotides line up with TRBD2. The trim removed 2 bases at V and 2 bases at J, leaving 5 bases unmatched. Germline CDR1 reads LGHNA; CDR2 reads YNFKEQ. CDR3 length equals 16 residues. Here the CDR3 DNA reads TGTGCCAGCAGCCAAAGCCTAGCGGGGTACACAGATACGCAGTATTTT. This sequence encodes CASSQSLAGYTDTQYF.

This clonotype has more than one count but fewer than ten. The chain carries TRBV24-1 and TRBJ2-1, with a weak D call TRBD2 (7 bases). The germline V gene has CDR1 KGHDR and CDR2 SFDVKD. The ends were cut back, 4 bases at V and 4 bases at J, with 16 bases in the middle. The CDR3 spans 16 residues. Written as DNA, the CDR3 is TGTGCCACCAGTGACTTCCAGGGGAGGGATTACAATGAGCAGTTCTTC. It encodes CATSDFQGRDYNEQFF.

In its sample, this clonotype was seen a few times. The chain recombines TRBV6-6 with TRBJ2-2; D gene unclear. Germline V CDR1 and CDR2: MNHNY, SVGAGI (reference sequence). The CDR3 loop spans 13 amino acids. The V end lost 7 bases, the J end lost 5 bases, and 11 bases lay between the germline ends. The CDR3 reads CASNTGGTGELFF. CDR3 coding DNA: TGTGCCAGCAACACGGGTGGGACCGGGGAGCTGTTTTTT.

In this sample, this clonotype turned up many times. The chain uses TRBV28 and TRBJ1-6, with 10 nucleotides matching TRBD1. V lost 6 bases to trimming and J lost 5 bases; unmatched junction nucleotides: 7. The CDR3 length is 16 residues. CDR1 and CDR2 from the germline V gene are MDHEN and SYDVKM. CDR3 protein: CASRNTGTGDNSPLHF. CDR3 bases: TGTGCCAGCAGGAATACTGGGACAGGGGATAATTCACCCCTCCACTTT.

The chain is built from TRBV14 and TRBJ2-1; tentatively, D is TRBD2 (5 bases). Germline-derived CDR1 and CDR2 are SGHDN and FVKESK. The CDR3 spans 14 residues. Trimming took 7 bases from V and 2 from J, leaving 12 bases between them. The CDR3 DNA sequence: TGTGCCAGCAACCCAGGAGGAACCTACAATGAGCAGTTCTTC. This encodes CASNPGGTYNEQFF.

The chain carries TRBV20-1 and TRBJ2-1, with TRBD1 matching over 9 bases. The ends lost 6 bases at V and 9 bases at J; junction bases unmatched: 9. Germline CDR1 is DFQATT and CDR2 is SNEGSKA (reference sequence). There are 13 residues in the CDR3. CDR3 DNA: TGCAGTGCGGATCAGGGACAGGGACTTGAGCAGTTCTTC. It codes for CSADQGQGLEQFF.

This clonotype occurred many times. V is TRBV12-3 or TRBV12-4 and J is TRBJ2-3; weak D call: TRBD2 (5 bases). V lost 5 bases, J lost 5 bases, and 17 bases lay in between. The CDR3 extends over 15 amino acids. CDR3 region: CASSPGNLLGDTQYF. CDR3 sequence (DNA): TGTGCCAGCAGTCCCGGGAACCTCTTGGGAGATACGCAGTATTTT.

V usage is TRBV27 and J usage is TRBJ1-6; D ambiguous. CDR1 is MNHEY, CDR2 SMNVEV, per germline (reference sequence). This CDR3 has 16 residues. Deletions cut 2 bases from V and 10 bases from J, with 18 bases between. This CDR3 reads CASSLILGQGGSPLHF. The CDR3 DNA follows: TGTGCCAGCAGTTTAATCCTGGGCCAAGGAGGATCACCCCTCCACTTT.

The chain joins TRBV7-2 to TRBJ2-5; D is uncertain. Per germline, CDR1 SGHTA and CDR2 FQGNSA. This CDR3 has 13 residues. Trimming took off 1 base at V and 3 bases at J, with 6 bases between the two ends. The CDR3 reads CASSLEWEETQYF. CDR3 coding DNA: TGTGCCAGCAGCTTAGAGTGGGAAGAGACCCAGTACTTC. The full variable domain, with the rest looked up from reference TRBV7-2 and TRBJ2-5, is GAGVSQSPSNKVTEKGKDVELRCDPISGHTALYWYRQSLGQGLEFLIYFQGNSAPDKSGLPSDRFSAERTGGSVSTLTIQRTQQEDSAVYLCASSLEWEETQYFGPGTRLLVL.

The V and J genes are TRBV5-1 and TRBJ1-1, with D tentatively TRBD1 (6 bases). Germline CDR1 reads SGHRS; CDR2 reads YFSETQ. The CDR3 spans 15 residues. Between the trimmed V and J ends, which lost 4 bases and 4 bases, there was a span of 17 bases. DNA of the CDR3: TGCGCCAGCAGCCCGGATGGGGGGCCGGGCACTGAAGCTTTCTTT. Translating it yields CASSPDGGPGTEAFF.

This clonotype has only a few counts. This chain links TRBV24-1 with TRBJ2-2; the match to TRBD2 covers 8 bases. This CDR3 contains 14 residues. CDR1 KGHDR and CDR2 SFDVKD come from the germline V gene. The J segment lost 6 bases and the V segment lost 7 bases, leaving 6 bases of the junction unmatched. CDR3 bases: TGTGCCACCAGCCCGGGGGGGCCGTCCGGGGAGCTGTTTTTT. Translating gives CATSPGGPSGELFF.

This clonotype turned up a few times. This CDR3 is CASRDRGGTGELFF. CDR3 sequence (DNA): TGTGCCAGCAGGGACAGGGGTGGCACCGGGGAGCTGTTTTTT. The genes are TRBV6-1 and TRBJ2-2, with TRBD1 identical over 9 bases. Per germline, CDR1 MNHNS and CDR2 SASEGT. The V and J ends lost 6 bases and 4 bases, in that order; junction bases with no gene match: 3. The CDR3 consists of 14 residues.

The table lists this clonotype with a count of one. This chain uses TRBV5-1 with TRBJ2-5, with a weak D call TRBD1 (6 bases). Germline V gene sequence: CDR1 SGHRS, CDR2 YFSETQ. Trimming cost V 0 bases and J 1 base, with 13 bases left between them. The length of the CDR3 is 16 residues. CDR3 in DNA: TGCGCCAGCAGCTTGGTCGCAGGGGCCACCCAAGAGACCCAGTACTTC. The encoded protein is CASSLVAGATQETQYF. The full variable domain, completed using reference TRBV5-1 and TRBJ2-5, is KAGVTQTPRYLIKTRGQQVTLSCSPISGHRSVSWYQQTPGQGLQFLFEYFSETQRNKGNFPGRFSGRQFSNSRSEMNVSTLELGDSALYLCASSLVAGATQETQYFGPGTRLLVL.

The rearrangement links TRBV10-3 to TRBJ2-2; 10 bases line up with TRBD2. This CDR3 contains 15 residues. The germline CDR1 and CDR2 sequences are ENHRY and SYGVKD. V was clipped by 3 bases and J by 4 bases; unmatched bases: 2. The chain's CDR3 is CAISDIAGGTGELFF. CDR3 coding DNA: TGTGCCATCAGTGACATAGCGGGAGGCACCGGGGAGCTGTTTTTT.

This clonotype was counted many times. The rearrangement joins TRBV29-1 to TRBJ1-4; D is uncertain. Looked up from germline, CDR1 is SQVTM and CDR2 is ANQGSEA. V was clipped by 6 bases and J by 4 bases, with 6 bases between them. The CDR3 covers 11 residues. The CDR3 sequence is CSVAFNEKLFF. The CDR3 DNA is TGCAGCGTGGCCTTTAATGAAAAACTGTTTTTT. The entire variable domain, with the rest obtained from reference TRBV29-1 and TRBJ1-4, is as follows: SAVISQKPSRDICQRGTSLTIQCQVDSQVTMMFWYRQQPGQSLTLIATANQGSEATYESGFVIDKFPISRPNLTFSTLTVSNMSPEDSSIYLCSVAFNEKLFFGSGTQLSVL.

The rearrangement joins TRBV3-1 to TRBJ2-1; no clear D. Germline V gene data show CDR1 as LGHDT and CDR2 as YNNKEL (reference sequence). V lost 3 bases, J lost 7 bases, and 7 bases lay in between. The CDR3 is 12 residues long. This CDR3 is CASSQMRNEQFF. CDR3 nucleotide sequence: TGTGCCAGCAGCCAGATGAGGAATGAGCAGTTCTTC.

This clonotype was recorded at least ten times. The chain links TRBV5-6 to TRBJ1-5; D uncertain. CDR3 length equals 14 residues. CDR1 is SGHDT and CDR2 is YYEEEE in the germline V gene. V dropped 2 bases and J dropped 2 bases, with 8 bases sitting between them. The CDR3, as DNA: TGTGCCAGCAGCTTTATCCAGGGCAATCAGCCCCAGCATTTT. Residues: CASSFIQGNQPQHF.

This clonotype was recorded a few times. This rearrangement joins TRBV12-3 or TRBV12-4 to TRBJ1-5; possibly TRBD1 for D (6 bases). This CDR3 has 14 amino acids. Trimming removed 6 bases from V and 2 bases from J, with 11 bases in between. This CDR3 is CASRMDRRNQPQHF. The CDR3 bases are TGTGCCAGCAGGATGGACAGACGCAATCAGCCCCAGCATTTT.